These 3 T cell receptor beta chains were all obtained from the same sample, sequenced in a study of T cells in Graves' hyperthyroidism and ophthalmopathy. What was amplified from RNA transcripts were TCR beta CDR3 regions. A set of HTBI primers served as the primers for a first-round RT-PCR of the TCR CDR3. From the multiplex PCR reads, TCRdb called clonotypes with MiXCR, one entry per CDR3 protein. The top ten clones hold approximately 6% of a sample with 35,000 to 40,000 distinct CDR3 sequences, about 49% of them seen once. Sample: blood. All receptors come from a woman between 45 and 60 years old with Graves' hyperthyroidism that later progressed to Graves' ophthalmopathy.

This clonotype was detected ten times or more. The V and J genes are TRBV12-3 or TRBV12-4 and TRBJ1-1, with 7 bases fitting TRBD1. This CDR3 spans 15 amino acids. The J segment lost 5 bases and the V segment lost 6 bases, leaving 12 bases of the junction unmatched. CDR3 amino acids: CASRLSGGKTTEAFF. In DNA form, the CDR3 reads TGTGCCAGCAGACTATCAGGGGGGAAAACGACTGAAGCTTTCTTT.

This clonotype was detected ten times or more. The chain combines TRBV5-1 with TRBJ2-3; perhaps TRBD2 as D (6 bases). The V end was cut by 4 bases, the J end by 2 bases, with 11 bases between. Looked up from germline, CDR1 is SGHRS and CDR2 is YFSETQ. The CDR3 consists of 14 residues. The CDR3 nucleotides are TGCGCCAGCAGCCCGGGGGAGATCACAGATACGCAGTATTTT. Its translation: CASSPGEITDTQYF.

The genes are TRBV29-1 and TRBJ2-1, with D perhaps assigned TRBD1 or TRBD2 (5 bases each). CDR3 size: 14 residues. V was trimmed by 1 base and J by 8 bases, leaving 15 bases between them. Germline lookup yields CDR1 SQVTM and CDR2 ANQGSEA. CDR3 sequence reads: CSVEGGGRGYEQFF. The DNA of the CDR3 is TGCAGCGTTGAAGGGGGCGGTCGGGGCTATGAGCAGTTCTTC.